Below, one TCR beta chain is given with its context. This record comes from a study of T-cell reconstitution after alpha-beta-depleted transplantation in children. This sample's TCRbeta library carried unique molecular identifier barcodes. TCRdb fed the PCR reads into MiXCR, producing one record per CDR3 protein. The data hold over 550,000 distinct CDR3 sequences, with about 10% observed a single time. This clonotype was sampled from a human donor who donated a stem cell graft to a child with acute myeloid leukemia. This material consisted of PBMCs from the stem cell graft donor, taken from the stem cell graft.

CDR3 amino acids: CASSLIGRDSKNIQYF. The CDR3 nucleotides are TGTGCCAGCAGCTTAATTGGTCGGGACTCCAAAAACATTCAGTACTTC. This rearrangement joins TRBV7-2 to TRBJ2-4; D is perhaps TRBD2 (6 bases). Germline V gives CDR1 SGHTA, CDR2 FQGNSA. CDR3 size: 16 residues. V was clipped by 2 bases and J by 2 bases, with 13 bases between them.